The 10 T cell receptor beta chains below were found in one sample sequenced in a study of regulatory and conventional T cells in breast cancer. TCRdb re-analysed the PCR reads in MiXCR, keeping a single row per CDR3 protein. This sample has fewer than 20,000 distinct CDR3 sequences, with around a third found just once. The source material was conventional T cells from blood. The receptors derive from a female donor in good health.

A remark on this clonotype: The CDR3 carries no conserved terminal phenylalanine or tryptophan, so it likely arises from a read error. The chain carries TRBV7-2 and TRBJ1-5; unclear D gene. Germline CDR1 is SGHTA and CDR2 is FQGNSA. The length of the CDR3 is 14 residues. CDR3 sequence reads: CASGLSSSNQPQHL. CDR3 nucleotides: TGTGCCAGCGGCTTATCTTCTAGCAATCAGCCCCAGCATTTA.

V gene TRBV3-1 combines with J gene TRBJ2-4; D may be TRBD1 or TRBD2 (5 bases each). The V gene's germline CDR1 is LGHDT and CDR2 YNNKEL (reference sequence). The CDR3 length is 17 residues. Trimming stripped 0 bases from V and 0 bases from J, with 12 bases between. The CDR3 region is CASSQEPGPLAKNIQYF. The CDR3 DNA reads TGTGCCAGCAGCCAAGAACCGGGACCATTAGCCAAAAACATTCAGTACTTC.

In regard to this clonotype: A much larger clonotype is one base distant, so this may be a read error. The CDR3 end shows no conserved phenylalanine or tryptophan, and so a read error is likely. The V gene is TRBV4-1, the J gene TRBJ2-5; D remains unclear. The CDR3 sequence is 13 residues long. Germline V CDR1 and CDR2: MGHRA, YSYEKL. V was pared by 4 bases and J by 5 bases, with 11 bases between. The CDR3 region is CASSLRVGETQYS. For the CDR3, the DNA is TGCGCCAGCAGCCTCCGGGTGGGGGAGACCCAGTACTCC.

The CDR3 region has the DNA TGTGCCAGCAGCTTAAACCCGAACAGGGGCCTCAATCAGCCCCAGCATTTT. Protein sequence: CASSLNPNRGLNQPQHF. V usage is TRBV7-8 and J usage is TRBJ1-5; 7 bases match TRBD1. V trimming: 2 bases; J trimming: 3 bases; junction bases outside the gene matches: 10. Per the germline V gene, CDR1 is SGHVS and CDR2 is FQNEAQ. The CDR3 loop spans 17 amino acids.

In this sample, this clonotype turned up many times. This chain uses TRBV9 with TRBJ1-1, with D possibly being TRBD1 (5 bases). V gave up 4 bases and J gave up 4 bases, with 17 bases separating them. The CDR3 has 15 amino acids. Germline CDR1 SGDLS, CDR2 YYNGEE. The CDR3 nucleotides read TGTGCCAGCAGCCGATACTCTCAGGGAAGCACTGAAGCTTTCTTT. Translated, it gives CASSRYSQGSTEAFF.

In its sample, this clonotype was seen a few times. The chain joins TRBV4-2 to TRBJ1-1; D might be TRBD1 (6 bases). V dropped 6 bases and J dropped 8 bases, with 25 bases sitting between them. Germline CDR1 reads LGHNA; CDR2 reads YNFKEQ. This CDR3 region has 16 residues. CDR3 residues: CASSLQVGAGRSEAFF. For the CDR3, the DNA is TGTGCCAGCAGTCTCCAGGTGGGGGCCGGGCGGTCAGAAGCTTTCTTT.

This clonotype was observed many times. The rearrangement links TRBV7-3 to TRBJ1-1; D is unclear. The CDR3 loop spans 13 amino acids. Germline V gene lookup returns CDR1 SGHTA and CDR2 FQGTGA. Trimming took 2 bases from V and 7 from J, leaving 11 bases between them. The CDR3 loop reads CASSLAPGIEAFF. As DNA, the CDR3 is TGTGCCAGCAGCTTAGCTCCTGGGATTGAAGCTTTCTTT.

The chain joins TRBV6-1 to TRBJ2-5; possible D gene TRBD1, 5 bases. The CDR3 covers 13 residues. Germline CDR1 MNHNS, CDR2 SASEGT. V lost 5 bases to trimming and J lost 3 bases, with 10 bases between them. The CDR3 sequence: CASSQGHKETQYF. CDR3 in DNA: TGTGCCAGCAGTCAAGGACACAAAGAGACCCAGTACTTC.

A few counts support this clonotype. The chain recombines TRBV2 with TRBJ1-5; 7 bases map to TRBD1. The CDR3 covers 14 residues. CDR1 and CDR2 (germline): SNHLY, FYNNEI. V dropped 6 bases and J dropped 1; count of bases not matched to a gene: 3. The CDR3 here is CASSQQGSNQPQHF. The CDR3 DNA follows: TGTGCCAGCAGCCAACAGGGGAGCAATCAGCCCCAGCATTTT.

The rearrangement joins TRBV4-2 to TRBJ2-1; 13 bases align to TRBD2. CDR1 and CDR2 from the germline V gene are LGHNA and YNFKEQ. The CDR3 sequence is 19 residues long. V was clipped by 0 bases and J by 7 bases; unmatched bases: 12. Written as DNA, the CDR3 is TGTGCCAGCAGCCAAGAACTAGCGGGGGGGTACGCTGAGAAAAATGAGCAGTTCTTC. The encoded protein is CASSQELAGGYAEKNEQFF.